This TCR beta chain was identified during a study of blood T cells in healthy people across ages. Study-wide findings and caveats: A conclusive naive versus antigen-experienced comparison was prevented by the unsorted PBMCs. Both naive CD4+ cell counts and diversity were greater in long-lived donors than in aged donors.

For this clonotype: Its antigen remains unidentified.

With a J-beta primer mix and a sample-barcoded 5' primer, a second PCR ran roughly 6 to 11 cycles. TCRdb reanalysed the 5' RACE reads using MiXCR and keeps one entry per CDR3 protein. The data contain 540,000 or so distinct CDR3 sequences, under 55% of them singletons. The sample was blood. The receptor was derived from an elderly man in good health.

CDR3 residues: CASSLNRGKRIDTQYF. In DNA form, the CDR3 reads TGTGCCAGCAGCTTGAACAGGGGTAAAAGGATAGATACGCAGTATTTT. The V gene is TRBV7-2, the J gene TRBJ2-3, with 7 bases lining up with TRBD1. V lost 3 bases, J lost 5 bases, and 11 bases stayed unmatched. From germline, CDR1 is SGHTA and CDR2 FQGNSA. This CDR3 has 16 residues. Full variable domain (missing parts from reference TRBV7-2 and TRBJ2-3): GAGVSQSPSNKVTEKGKDVELRCDPISGHTALYWYRQSLGQGLEFLIYFQGNSAPDKSGLPSDRFSAERTGGSVSTLTIQRTQQEDSAVYLCASSLNRGKRIDTQYFGPGTRLTVL.